A single sample gave rise to the 5 T cell receptor beta chains below, sequenced in a study of blood T cell repertoires in COVID-19. Only in-frame clones appear in the TCRdb table, and some are missing; sequencing was by immunoSEQ multiplex PCR. The sample includes about 400,000 clones, 89% of them seen just once. The sequencing sample was made of peripheral blood. Every receptor here comes from a man aged 40-49 years with acute or convalescent COVID-19.

The J gene is TRBJ2-7, the V gene TRBV30; perhaps TRBD1 as D (5 bases). Trimming took 1 base from V and 2 from J, leaving 12 bases between them. CDR3 size: 14 residues. Germline CDR1 is GTSNPN and CDR2 is SVGIG (reference sequence). The CDR3 DNA follows: TGTGCCTGGAGTGGCGGCAGGGTTACCTACGAGCAGTACTTC. Translation gives CAWSGGRVTYEQYF.

The chain recombines TRBV3-1 (or the pseudogene TRBV3-2) with TRBJ2-7; TRBD2 aligns across 7 bases. Looked up from germline, CDR1 is LGHDT and CDR2 is YNNKEL (reference sequence). This CDR3 has 15 residues. Trimming removed 7 bases from V and 0 bases from J; junction bases left unmatched: 9. The CDR3 region has the DNA TGTGCCAGCACCGGGTACGGGAGGAGCTCCTACGAGCAGTACTTC. Translated: CASTGYGRSSYEQYF.

This chain uses TRBV6-6 with TRBJ2-1; TRBD2 matches 14 bases. Germline CDR1 reads MNHNY; CDR2 reads SVGAGI (reference sequence). This CDR3 contains 14 residues. The junction had 5 bases not matched to a gene; V was cut back by 6 bases and J by 10 bases. The CDR3 DNA reads TGTGCCAGCAGAGCCGGGACTAGCGGGGGCGAGCAGTTCTTC. Protein product: CASRAGTSGGEQFF.

The V and J genes are TRBV27 and TRBJ2-1; TRBD2 aligns across 7 bases. Germline CDR1 MNHEY, CDR2 SMNVEV (reference sequence). This CDR3 contains 15 residues. V was pared by 3 bases and J by 5 bases, with 7 bases of the junction left unmatched. As DNA, the CDR3 is TGTGCCAGCAGTTTGCGGGGGAGGGGCAACAATGAGCAGTTCTTC. It codes for CASSLRGRGNNEQFF.

V usage is TRBV3-1 (or the pseudogene TRBV3-2) and J usage is TRBJ2-4; no clear D gene. V gave up 0 bases and J gave up 1 base, with 10 bases separating them. Germline V gene data show CDR1 as LGHDT and CDR2 as YNNKEL (reference sequence). The CDR3 loop spans 16 amino acids. CDR3 in DNA: TGTGCCAGCAGCCAAGATCCGACGGGTGCCAAAAACATTCAGTACTTC. Protein sequence: CASSQDPTGAKNIQYF.